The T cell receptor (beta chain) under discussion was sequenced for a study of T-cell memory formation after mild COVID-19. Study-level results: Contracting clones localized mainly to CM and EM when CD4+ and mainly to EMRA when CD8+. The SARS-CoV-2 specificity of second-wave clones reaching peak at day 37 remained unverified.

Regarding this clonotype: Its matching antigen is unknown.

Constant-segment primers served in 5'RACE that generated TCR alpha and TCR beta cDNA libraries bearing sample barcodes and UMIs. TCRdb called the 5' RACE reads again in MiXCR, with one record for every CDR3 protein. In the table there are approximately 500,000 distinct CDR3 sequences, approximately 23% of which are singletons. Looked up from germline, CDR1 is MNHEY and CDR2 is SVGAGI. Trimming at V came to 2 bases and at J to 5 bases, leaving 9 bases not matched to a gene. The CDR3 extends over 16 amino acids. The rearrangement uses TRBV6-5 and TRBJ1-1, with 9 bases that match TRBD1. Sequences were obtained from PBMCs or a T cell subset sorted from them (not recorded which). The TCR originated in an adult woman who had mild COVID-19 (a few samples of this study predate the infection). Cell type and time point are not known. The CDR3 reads CASSYAIQGARTEAFF. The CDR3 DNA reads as TGTGCCAGCAGTTACGCCATACAGGGGGCAAGGACTGAAGCTTTCTTT.